This TCR beta chain was sequenced during a study of T cells in Graves' hyperthyroidism and ophthalmopathy. General observations from the study: Ophthalmopathy and stable hyperthyroidism were told apart by a 13 V-J model.

On this clonotype: What it binds is not known.

The CDR3 is 14 residues long. Germline V gene data show CDR1 as SGHTA and CDR2 as FQGNSA. V was cut by 8 bases and J by 3 bases, with 17 bases left in between. TCR beta CDR3 regions were amplified from RNA. The HTBI primer set served for first-round RT-PCR of the TCR CDR3. TCRdb processed the multiplex PCR reads anew with MiXCR; each CDR3 protein has one entry. The sample lists 450,000 to 700,000 distinct CDR3 sequences, about half seen once, with 15% to 20% in the top ten. Sample: peripheral blood or thyroid tissue (not recorded which). The V and J genes are TRBV7-2 and TRBJ2-7; no clear D. The sequence was obtained from an adult woman with Graves' disease, either hyperthyroidism or ophthalmopathy (not recorded which). The CDR3 DNA follows: TGTGCCAGCTTAGGTTTGGTCGCTGACTACGAGCAGTACTTC. It yields the protein CASLGLVADYEQYF.